This T cell receptor beta chain was identified in a study of blood T cell repertoires in COVID-19. Study-wide background: Spain, Italy and the United States supplied samples that represented acute and convalescent COVID-19. The analysed material was cDNA or gDNA that came from T cells, B-cell-depleted T cells, or PBMCs.

The sample holds one count of this clone. As handled by the study authors: Estimates of nucleated cell counts were drawn from the amplification of reference gene primers. Data came from immunoSEQ multiplex PCR; TCRdb stores just in-frame clones and leaves some out. V and J calls and clone size follow that table, whereas D and trimming were derived from the DNA. The sample has fewer than 250,000 clones; 88% are singletons. Sequenced material: peripheral blood. The sequence was collected from a man between 70 and 80 years old with acute or convalescent COVID-19.

CDR3 sequence reads: CASSPRAGSTDTQYF. As DNA, the CDR3 is TGTGCCAGCAGTCCCCGAGCGGGAAGCACAGATACGCAGTATTTT. This chain joins TRBV6-4 and TRBJ2-3; 7 bases are shared with TRBD2. The CDR3 length is 15 residues. The V gene's germline CDR1 is MRHNA and CDR2 SNTAGT. The junction had 5 bases not matched to a gene; V was cut back by 5 bases and J by 0 bases.